Listed below are T cell receptor beta chains from one sample, sequenced in a study of blood T cell repertoires in COVID-19. Using immunoSEQ multiplex PCR, the repertoire was profiled, and TCRdb retains in-frame clones only, with some absent. The sample yields 150,000 to 200,000 clones, approximately 85% seen once. The sequenced material came from peripheral blood. These receptors came from a human donor with active or convalescent COVID-19. The donor label of this sample is uncertain. CDR3s leave out the opening cysteine and the closing phenylalanine or tryptophan. A D gene is named only where the DNA matches it firmly.

TRBV27	TRBJ2-1	NA	ASTSLPRAGPASGEQF
TRBV11-2	TRBJ2-7	NA	ASSFLFHEQY
TRBV4-3	TRBJ2-2	TRBD2	ASSQARTSGEPGELF
TRBV12-3/TRBV12-4	TRBJ2-5	TRBD1	ASRTGAGETQY
TRBV4-2	TRBJ2-7	NA	ASSPGLGDYEQY
TRBV11-2	TRBJ2-6	TRBD1	ASRRTGGRGANVLT
TRBV29-1	TRBJ1-1	NA	SVLRDTEAF
TRBV18	TRBJ2-7	TRBD2	ASSLRAGGPKEQY
TRBV4-3	TRBJ1-6	TRBD1	ASRMDRAYNSPLH
TRBV18	TRBJ2-7	TRBD2	ASSPQTSGSDYFYEQY
TRBV5-5	TRBJ2-7	TRBD1	ASSRTGDEQY
TRBV18	TRBJ2-1	TRBD2	ASSPGTTYNEQF
TRBV21-1	TRBJ2-7	NA	ASTKGLSYEQY
TRBV30	TRBJ2-5	NA	AWSVRKETQY
TRBV9	TRBJ2-5	TRBD1	ASSVRDRDYQETQY
TRBV27	TRBJ2-3	TRBD1	ASSLAGGVLATDTQY
TRBV28	TRBJ1-4	TRBD1	ASSPGQGWEKLF
TRBV2	TRBJ1-5	TRBD1	ASMGQGTNSNQPQH
TRBV11-3	TRBJ2-3	NA	ASSRSRGDTQY
TRBV2	TRBJ2-2	TRBD2	ASRSGGATGELF
TRBV12-3/TRBV12-4	TRBJ2-3	NA	ASSFFLTDTQY
TRBV4-1	TRBJ2-2	NA	ASSQSGGTGELF
TRBV4-1	TRBJ2-2	TRBD2	ASSPQPRTSGYTGELF
TRBV4-3	TRBJ2-7	TRBD2	ASSPGLAGVEQY
TRBV7-7	TRBJ2-1	NA	ASSKTGTTEQF
TRBV19	TRBJ1-1	TRBD1	ASSTGQGGDTEAF
TRBV6-1	TRBJ2-1	TRBD2	ASSETTSGRLDEQF
TRBV5-8	TRBJ1-1	TRBD1	ASSMGTGGIYAF
TRBV28	TRBJ1-2	NA	ASSSTYGYT
TRBV28	TRBJ2-5	TRBD2	ASSFILAGGAGQETQY
TRBV4-2	TRBJ2-1	TRBD1	ASRKEAGTGGKNEQF
TRBV28	TRBJ2-7	NA	ASSQGGGPSYEQY
TRBV6-5	TRBJ1-5	NA	ASSSDSSNQPQH
TRBV30	TRBJ1-2	TRBD1	AWSVGGGVYGYT
TRBV15	TRBJ2-5	NA	ATSRDRRPLQETQY